This T cell receptor beta chain was sequenced during a study of T-cell memory formation after mild COVID-19. At the level of the study: For the most part, TCR clusters were specific to one donor.

Points on this clonotype: Its antigen is not known.

Overall study results and limits: Memory from before infection featured some responding clones, which suggests cross-reactive memory joined. Clones contracting day 15 to 85 were balanced CD4/CD8; later expanders leaned CD4+.

The V gene lost 4 bases and the J gene lost 8 bases, with 16 bases spanning the gap. The CDR3 is made up of 14 amino acids. The germline gives CDR1 SGHRS, CDR2 YFSETQ. Each CDR3 protein is one row after TCRdb ran MiXCR on the 5' RACE reads. The table has 200,000 or so distinct CDR3 sequences, over 9% seen once; the top ten hold 3.5%. The chain links TRBV5-1 to TRBJ2-1, with D possibly matching TRBD2 (7 bases). Material: PBMCs or a T cell subset sorted from them (not recorded which). This clonotype was sampled from a young man who had mild COVID-19 (a few samples of this study predate the infection). Cell type and time point are not known. CDR3 DNA: TGCGCCAGCAGCCCGCCGGGGAGGGGGTATGAGCAGTTCTTC. It codes for CASSPPGRGYEQFF.